Here is one TCR beta chain with its context. Antigen specificity is unknown. This specimen belongs to a study of regulatory T cells in long-lasting Graves disease. Study-level findings and limits: Persistent cases favored TRBV28, TRBJ1-2 and TRBJ2-5.

According to the study, TCR beta libraries were built with iRepertoire HTBI primers and CDR3-region Arm-PCR. TCRdb used MiXCR to reprocess the multiplex PCR reads, holding one entry per CDR3 protein. The repertoire holds a few hundred thousand distinct CDR3 sequences, with 20% to 25% as singletons. Time point given: persistent/refractory GD, antithyroid drugs over 5 years with positive TRAb. Construction of the TCR library relied on RNA isolated from PBMCs. V was trimmed by 3 bases and J by 0 bases, leaving 9 bases between them. CDR1 is LNHDA, CDR2 SQIVND, per germline (reference sequence). The length of the CDR3 is 15 residues.

The rearrangement uses TRBV19 and TRBJ1-5; weak D call: TRBD1 (5 bases). The specimen was peripheral blood mononuclear cells (PBMCs), collected when the disease was refractory, from a patient treated with antithyroid drugs. The TCR was taken from a female donor with Graves disease. The CDR3 nucleotides read TGTGCCAGTAGTATGTGGGGGGATAGCAATCAGCCCCAGCATTTT. Amino acids: CASSMWGDSNQPQHF.